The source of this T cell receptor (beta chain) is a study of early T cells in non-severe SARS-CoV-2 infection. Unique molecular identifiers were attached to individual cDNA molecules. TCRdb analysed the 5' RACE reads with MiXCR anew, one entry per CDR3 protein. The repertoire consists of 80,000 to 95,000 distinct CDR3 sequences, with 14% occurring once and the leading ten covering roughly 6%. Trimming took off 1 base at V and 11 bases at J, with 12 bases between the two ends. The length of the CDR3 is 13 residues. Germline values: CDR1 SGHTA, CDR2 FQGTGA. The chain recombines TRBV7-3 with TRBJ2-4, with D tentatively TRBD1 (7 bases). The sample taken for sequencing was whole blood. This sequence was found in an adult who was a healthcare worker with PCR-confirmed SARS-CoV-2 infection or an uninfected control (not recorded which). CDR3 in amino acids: CASSLSTGEVQYF. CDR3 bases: TGTGCCAGCAGCTTAAGTACAGGGGAGGTTCAGTACTTC.